This TCR beta chain was identified during a study of blood T cell repertoires in COVID-19. About the research overall: Whether acute or convalescent, the COVID-19 samples came from the United States, Italy and Spain.

This clone appeared once. The CDR3 has 12 amino acids. The V end lost 3 bases, the J end lost 4 bases, and 5 bases lay between the germline ends. Germline V lookup: CDR1 SEHNR, CDR2 FQNEAQ (reference sequence). In the original analysis: Using reference gene primer amplification, nucleated cell counts were estimated. The assay was immunoSEQ multiplex PCR, and TCRdb's table has in-frame clones only and misses some. Clone size and the V and J calls come from that table; the DNA yielded D and trimming. The sample lists about 180,000 clones; over 75% were seen once. Material: peripheral blood. The clonotype was recovered from a woman in her seventies with acute or convalescent COVID-19. The chain couples TRBV7-9 to TRBJ2-3, with no clear D. CDR3 in DNA: TGTGCCAGCAGCTTTTCCTCAGATACGCAGTATTTT. This translates into CASSFSSDTQYF.